Below, one T cell receptor beta chain is given with its context. These data originate in a study of blood T cell repertoires in COVID-19. Study-wide context: Sites in the United States, Italy and Spain provided acute and convalescent COVID-19 samples. Sample material is recorded as cDNA or gDNA derived from T cells, B-cell-depleted T cells, or PBMCs.

Authors' data handling: From reference gene primer amplification, estimates of nucleated cell counts were derived. TCRdb keeps only in-frame clones here, not all; method: immunoSEQ multiplex PCR. That table gives V, J and clone size, and the DNA gave D and trimming. The data contain around 260,000 clones, 80% to 85% of them singletons. V lost 1 base and J 0 bases, leaving 10 bases between the germline ends. Germline CDR1 reads SGHVS; CDR2 reads FNYEAQ. The CDR3 has 16 amino acids. The V and J genes are TRBV7-6 and TRBJ1-3; D call uncertain. The receptor comes from a man in his fifties or sixties with acute or convalescent COVID-19. Sequenced material: peripheral blood. CDR3 sequence: CASSLESGRSGNTIYF. The CDR3 nucleotides read TGTGCCAGCAGCTTAGAATCAGGTCGCTCTGGAAACACCATATATTTT.